These T cell receptor beta chains were read from a single sample in a study of post-analysis software for immune sequencing data. TCRdb re-analysed the PCR reads in MiXCR, keeping a single row per CDR3 protein. Of approximately 150,000 distinct CDR3 sequences listed, approximately 31% are singletons. The sequencing sample was made of blood. The receptors stem from a girl under 18 with multiple sclerosis. Both conserved end residues are part of each CDR3. D genes are given only for firm matches. The listing skips clone size in some rows; elsewhere it reads once, few, many or a size class.

DNA,CDR3,J,size,D,V
TGTGCCAGCAGCTTGGGTTTGGTGGTTAACTATGGCTACACCTTC,CASSLGLVVNYGYTF,TRBJ1-2,many,.,TRBV5-5
TGTGCCAGCAGTCGACTTGGGGACTATGGCTACACCTTC,CASSRLGDYGYTF,TRBJ1-2,.,.,TRBV6-6
TGTGCCTGGGAGGACGGTTCCTACGAGCAGTACTTC,CAWEDGSYEQYF,TRBJ2-7,.,.,TRBV30
TGCGCCAGCAGCCTGGTCCCCACAGAAGGATCCTACGAGCAGTACTTC,CASSLVPTEGSYEQYF,TRBJ2-7,many,.,TRBV5-1
TGTGCCACCAGTGATTTGGAATTTGGGGGAACAGATACGCAGTATTTT,CATSDLEFGGTDTQYF,TRBJ2-3,medium-sized,.,TRBV24-1
TGTGCCAGCGACAGAAGCGGTTCTAGCACAGATACGCAGTATTTT,CASDRSGSSTDTQYF,TRBJ2-3,many,.,TRBV9
TGTGCCAGCAGCCCTGGGGACAGGGAGTCCTATGGCTACACCTTC,CASSPGDRESYGYTF,TRBJ1-2,.,TRBD1,TRBV5-6
TGCGTCAGCAGCGTCCCGGGACAGGGATCAGGGGATACGCAGTATTTT,CVSSVPGQGSGDTQYF,TRBJ2-3,few,TRBD1,TRBV5-1
TGTGCCAGCATCGCCCCGTGGAGGACCTCTAACTATGGCTTCACCTTC,CASIAPWRTSNYGFTF,TRBJ1-2,.,.,TRBV7-6
TGCGCCAGCAGCTGGCGGACAGGGATCGAGCAGTACTTC,CASSWRTGIEQYF,TRBJ2-7,.,TRBD1,TRBV5-1
TGTGCCAGCACCCGGGACAGGGGAATGAACACCGGGGAGCTGTTTTTT,CASTRDRGMNTGELFF,TRBJ2-2,once,TRBD1,TRBV6-5
TGTGCCAGCAACTATCCCGGGAAATCGGCTACGCAGTATTTT,CASNYPGKSATQYF,TRBJ2-3,.,.,TRBV7-2
TGTGCCAGCAGCTTGGAGGAAGAGACCCAGTACTTC,CASSLEEETQYF,TRBJ2-5,many,.,TRBV5-5
TGTGCCAGCAGCAACTCAGGGGGCAAGGGTGGCTACACCTTC,CASSNSGGKGGYTF,TRBJ1-2,many,TRBD1,TRBV5-5
TGCGCCAGCAGCAGGGAGGGGAACACTGAAGCTTTCTTT,CASSREGNTEAFF,TRBJ1-1,.,.,TRBV5-1
TGCGCCAGCAGCCCGGCCTGGGGGGAATGGGACAATGGGCAGTTCTTC,CASSPAWGEWDNGQFF,TRBJ2-1,.,.,TRBV5-1
TGTGCCAGCAGTCAACAGGGTTACGAGCAGTACTTC,CASSQQGYEQYF,TRBJ2-7,many,.,TRBV7-9
TGTGCCAGCAGCACAGGAGACAGCCAAGAGACCCAGTACTTC,CASSTGDSQETQYF,TRBJ2-5,.,.,TRBV7-9
TGTGCCAGCAGTTACGAGCGAAGCGAGCAGTACTTC,CASSYERSEQYF,TRBJ2-7,few,.,TRBV6-6
TGTGCCAGTAGTATTGAGGATTACAATGAGCAGTTCTTC,CASSIEDYNEQFF,TRBJ2-1,few,.,TRBV19
TGTGCCAGCAGCTCAACAGGAACCGGGACCGGGGAGCTGTTTTTT,CASSSTGTGTGELFF,TRBJ2-2,few,.,TRBV3-1
TGCAGCGTTCACACTCCGGGAGGACTCGAAGAGACCCAGTACTTC,CSVHTPGGLEETQYF,TRBJ2-5,few,TRBD2,TRBV29-1
TGCGCCAGCGCCGAGAGCGGGACCCTCTCCTACGAGCAGTACTTC,CASAESGTLSYEQYF,TRBJ2-7,.,TRBD2,TRBV5-1
TGCAGTGCTAGCCTTAGCGGGTTTAGTACAGATACGCAGTATTTT,CSASLSGFSTDTQYF,TRBJ2-3,.,TRBD2,TRBV20-1
TGCGCCAGCAGCCAGTCCCGCAGGGGGACCTCCTACGAGCAGTACTTC,CASSQSRRGTSYEQYF,TRBJ2-7,many,TRBD1,TRBV4-1
TGCAGCGTTGGAGGCAGACAAGAGACCCAGTACTTC,CSVGGRQETQYF,TRBJ2-5,.,.,TRBV29-1
TGCGCCAGCAGCCTCGGGACTAGTGTCACAGATACGCAGTATTTT,CASSLGTSVTDTQYF,TRBJ2-3,many,TRBD2,TRBV5-1
TGCGCCAGCAGCTTGGTGGCCGGGGCGGAGCAGTTCTTC,CASSLVAGAEQFF,TRBJ2-1,.,.,TRBV5-1
TGTGCCAGCAGACTGACCGGGACAGGGGATACTGAAGCTTTCTTT,CASRLTGTGDTEAFF,TRBJ1-1,few,TRBD1,TRBV12-3/TRBV12-4
TGTGCCAGCAGTTCCGGTCAAGTCGCACCCTACGAGCAGTACTTC,CASSSGQVAPYEQYF,TRBJ2-7,few,.,TRBV7-2
TGCAGTGCTCCCTGGTCCGAGGCGGGGGAGCAGTACTTC,CSAPWSEAGEQYF,TRBJ2-7,few,.,TRBV20-1
TGTGCCAGCAGTTTAGGACCCCTCTCACCCCTCCACTTT,CASSLGPLSPLHF,TRBJ1-6,few,.,TRBV6-5
TGCAGTGCTAGACCAGGGGGCGCGAGTGAAAAACTGTTTTTT,CSARPGGASEKLFF,TRBJ1-4,many,TRBD1,TRBV20-1